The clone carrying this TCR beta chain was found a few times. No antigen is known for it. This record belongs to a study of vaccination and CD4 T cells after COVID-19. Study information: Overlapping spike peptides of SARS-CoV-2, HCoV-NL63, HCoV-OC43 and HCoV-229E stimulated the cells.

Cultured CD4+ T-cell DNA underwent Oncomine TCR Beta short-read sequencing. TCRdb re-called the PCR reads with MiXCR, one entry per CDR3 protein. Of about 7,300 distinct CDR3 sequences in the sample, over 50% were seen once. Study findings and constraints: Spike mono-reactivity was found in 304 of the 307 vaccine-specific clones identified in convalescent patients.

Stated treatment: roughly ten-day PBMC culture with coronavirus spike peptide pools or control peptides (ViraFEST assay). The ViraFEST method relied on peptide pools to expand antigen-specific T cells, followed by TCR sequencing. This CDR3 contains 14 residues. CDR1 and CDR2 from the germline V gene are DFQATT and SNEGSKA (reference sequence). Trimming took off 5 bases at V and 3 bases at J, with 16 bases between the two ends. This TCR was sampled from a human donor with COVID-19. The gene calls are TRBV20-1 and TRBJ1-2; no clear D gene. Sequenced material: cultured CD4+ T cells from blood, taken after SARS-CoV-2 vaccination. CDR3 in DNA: TGCAGTGCTCCAGTTGGCAGAGGAGACTATGGCTACACCTTC. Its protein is CSAPVGRGDYGYTF.